One and the same sample provided the 4 T cell receptor beta chains below, sequenced in a study of persistence of HIV-infected CD4 T cells. Their recognized antigens are unknown. An overlapping HIV-1 Gag peptide pool stimulated these cells at about 1 ug/peptide/mL. Memory cells lacking CD40L and CD69 with high CD45RO were sorted. This was the immunoSEQ version 4 assay in survey mode. The repertoire was sequenced with immunoSEQ multiplex PCR; TCRdb's copy has only in-frame clones and lacks some. The repertoire holds about 36,000 clones, with roughly 80% as singletons. The sample here was cultured CD4+ T cells from PBMCs, taken from a patient who received antiretroviral therapy. Receptors were obtained from an adult with HIV. The donor label of this sample is uncertain.

V and J are TRBV2 and TRBJ1-2; D is unclear. CDR1 SNHLY and CDR2 FYNNEI come from the germline V gene. Deletions cut 1 base from V and 4 bases from J, with 7 bases between. The CDR3 sequence is 13 residues long. The CDR3 region is CASSEGEVYGYTF. CDR3 bases: TGTGCCAGCAGTGAAGGGGAGGTCTATGGCTACACCTTC.

V gene TRBV30 combines with J gene TRBJ2-1; D remains ambiguous. The V gene's germline CDR1 is GTSNPN and CDR2 SVGIG (reference sequence). Trimming removed 2 bases at V and 7 bases at J, with 12 bases between. CDR3 length: 13 residues. As DNA, the CDR3 is TGTGCCTGGAGTTCGGGCAGCAATAATGAGCAGTTCTTC. This gives the protein CAWSSGSNNEQFF.

The chain links TRBV14 to TRBJ2-5; D is tentatively TRBD1 or TRBD2 (5 bases each). CDR3 size: 16 residues. Trimming took off 2 bases at V and 5 bases at J, with 18 bases between the two ends. Germline CDR1 reads SGHDN; CDR2 reads FVKESK. As DNA, the CDR3 is TGTGCCAGCAGCCAATCCGGGACCCAAATCCGGGAGACCCAGTACTTC. This translates into CASSQSGTQIRETQYF.

The V call is TRBV27, the J call TRBJ1-2; 7 bases map to TRBD1. CDR1 is MNHEY, CDR2 SMNVEV, per germline (reference sequence). Unmatched junction bases numbered 4, after V lost 5 bases and J lost 7 bases. The CDR3 covers 12 residues. The CDR3 sequence is CASSPQGFGYTF. The CDR3 DNA follows: TGTGCCAGCAGTCCACAGGGGTTTGGCTACACCTTC.